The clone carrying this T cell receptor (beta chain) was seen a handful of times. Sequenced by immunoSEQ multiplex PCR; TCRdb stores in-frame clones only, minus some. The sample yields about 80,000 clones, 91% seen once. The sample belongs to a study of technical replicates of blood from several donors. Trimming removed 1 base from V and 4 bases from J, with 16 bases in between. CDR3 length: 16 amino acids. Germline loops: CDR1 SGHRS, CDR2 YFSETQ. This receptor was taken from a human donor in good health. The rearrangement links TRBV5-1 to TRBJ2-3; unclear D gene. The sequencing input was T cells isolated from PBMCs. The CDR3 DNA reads TGCGCCAGCAGCTTGTCTGGTGGAGCTCTCCCAGATACGCAGTATTTT. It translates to CASSLSGGALPDTQYF. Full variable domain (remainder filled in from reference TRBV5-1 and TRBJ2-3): KAGVTQTPRYLIKTRGQQVTLSCSPISGHRSVSWYQQTPGQGLQFLFEYFSETQRNKGNFPGRFSGRQFSNSRSEMNVSTLELGDSALYLCASSLSGGALPDTQYFGPGTRLTVL.